Listed below are T cell receptor beta chains from one sample, sequenced in a study of blood T cell dynamics during melanoma immunotherapy. Assay used: immunoSEQ multiplex PCR; TCRdb lists only in-frame clones, some missing. The sample contains some 14,000 clones, about nine tenths of which appear only once. This specimen consisted of blood, obtained from a patient treated with checkpoint blockade. The origin of the receptors is a human donor with melanoma. The CDR3 runs from the conserved cysteine through the conserved F or W. A D gene is named only where the DNA matches it firmly. Clone size is stated in some rows and not others, as once, few, many or a class when expanded.

TRBV7-9	few	NA	TRBJ1-2	TGTGCCAGCAGCCCACAGGGTAACCTAGCTAACTATGGCTACACCTTC	CASSPQGNLANYGYTF
TRBV5-1	NA	NA	TRBJ2-3	TGCGCCAGCAGCTTGGAGGGGAAGAAATCGGATACGCAGTATTTT	CASSLEGKKSDTQYF
TRBV7-2	NA	NA	TRBJ2-7	TGTGCCAGCCGACTACAGAACCAGCACGAGCAGTACTTC	CASRLQNQHEQYF
TRBV7-8	NA	NA	TRBJ1-5	TGTGCCAGCAGCTTAGCGAGTAAAGGGTCCAGCAATCAGCCCCAGCATTTT	CASSLASKGSSNQPQHF
TRBV7-9	NA	TRBD2	TRBJ2-1	TGTGCCAGCAGCTTAGTTACAGCGGGAGTTCATGAGCAGTTCTTC	CASSLVTAGVHEQFF
TRBV9	NA	TRBD2	TRBJ2-3	TGTGCCAGCAGCGTAGAGGGCGGGACTAGCGGGAGGGCCGTGGATACGCAGTATTTT	CASSVEGGTSGRAVDTQYF
TRBV4-1	NA	NA	TRBJ2-1	TGCGCCAGCAGCCAAGAAGGGGCGAGGGGCGATTACAATGAGCAGTTCTTC	CASSQEGARGDYNEQFF
TRBV19	NA	TRBD2	TRBJ2-5	TGTGCCAGTAGTCCACGGACCCGGACTAGAGAGACCCAGTACTTC	CASSPRTRTRETQYF
TRBV29-1	NA	NA	TRBJ2-3	TGCAGCGTTCTAAGGGATTACACAGATACGCAGTATTTT	CSVLRDYTDTQYF
TRBV19	NA	TRBD1	TRBJ2-1	TGTGCCAGTAGTAAGGACAGGGGGGACAATGAGCAGTTCTTC	CASSKDRGDNEQFF
TRBV7-8	few	NA	TRBJ2-5	TGTGCCAGCAGCTTAGAGAGTCTGGGAGGGACCCAGTACTTC	CASSLESLGGTQYF
TRBV18	NA	TRBD1	TRBJ1-5	TGTGCCAGCTCCCTCAGGACAGGCTTTAATCAGCCCCAGCATTTT	CASSLRTGFNQPQHF
TRBV29-1	once	NA	TRBJ1-1	TGCAGCGGAAGACAGGCGATGGACACTGAAGCTTTCTTT	CSGRQAMDTEAFF
TRBV4-1	NA	TRBD2	TRBJ2-1	TGCGCCAGCAGCCACCTTAGACTAGCCATCGACAATGAGCAGTTCTTC	CASSHLRLAIDNEQFF
TRBV4-1	NA	TRBD2	TRBJ2-7	TGCGCCAGCAGCCAGCCGGGACTAGCGTGGAGCTCCTACGAGCAGTACTTC	CASSQPGLAWSSYEQYF
TRBV19	NA	TRBD2	TRBJ2-5	TGTGCCAGTAGTTCGGCAGCGGGAAAAGAGACCCAGTACTTC	CASSSAAGKETQYF
TRBV12-5	once	TRBD1	TRBJ1-1	TGTGCTAGTGGTTTGGCCACAACAGGGGACACTGAAGCTTTCTTT	CASGLATTGDTEAFF
TRBV10-3	NA	NA	TRBJ1-2	TGTGCCAGCAAACCCGGGACGGAGGAATATGGCTACACCTTC	CASKPGTEEYGYTF
TRBV4-1	NA	TRBD1	TRBJ2-7	TGCGCCAGCAGCGAAGCATACCTCCGGGACAGGGGCTACGAGCAGTACTTC	CASSEAYLRDRGYEQYF
TRBV28	NA	TRBD2	TRBJ2-1	TGTGCCAGCAGTTCCAGACTAGCGCGCGCCTACAATGAGCAGTTCTTC	CASSSRLARAYNEQFF
TRBV2	NA	NA	TRBJ2-7	TGTGCCAGTCTTGAGAGCTCCTACGAGCAGTACTTC	CASLESSYEQYF
TRBV30	NA	NA	TRBJ2-6	TGTGCCTGGGACCGAGGGGCTGGGGCCAACGTCCTGACTTTC	CAWDRGAGANVLTF